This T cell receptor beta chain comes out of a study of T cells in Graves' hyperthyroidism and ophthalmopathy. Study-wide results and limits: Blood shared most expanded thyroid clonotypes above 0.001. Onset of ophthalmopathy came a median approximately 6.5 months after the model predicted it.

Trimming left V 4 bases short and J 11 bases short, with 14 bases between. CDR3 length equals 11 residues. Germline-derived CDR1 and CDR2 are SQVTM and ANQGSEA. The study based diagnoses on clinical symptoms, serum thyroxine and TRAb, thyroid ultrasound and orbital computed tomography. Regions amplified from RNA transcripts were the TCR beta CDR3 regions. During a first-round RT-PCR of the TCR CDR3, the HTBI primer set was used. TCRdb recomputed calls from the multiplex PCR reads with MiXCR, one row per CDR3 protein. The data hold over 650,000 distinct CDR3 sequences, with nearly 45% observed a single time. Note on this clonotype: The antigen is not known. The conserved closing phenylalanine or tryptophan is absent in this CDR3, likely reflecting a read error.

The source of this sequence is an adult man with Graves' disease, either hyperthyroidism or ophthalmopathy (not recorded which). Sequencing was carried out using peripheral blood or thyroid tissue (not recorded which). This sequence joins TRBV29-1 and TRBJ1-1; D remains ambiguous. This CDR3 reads CSVADPRSAFS. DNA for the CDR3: TGCAGCGTTGCGGACCCCAGATCGGCTTTCTCT.